This note documents a single T cell receptor beta chain sequence. Its antigen is as yet unknown. From 5'RACE with constant-segment primers came TCR alpha and TCR beta cDNA libraries that carried sample barcodes and UMIs. Each CDR3 protein gets one entry after TCRdb re-called the 5' RACE reads with MiXCR. Altogether more than 70,000 distinct CDR3 sequences are present, roughly 13% being singletons, with the ten largest covering roughly 33%. Germline lookup yields CDR1 GTSNPN and CDR2 SVGIG (reference sequence). Deletions cut 0 bases from V and 6 bases from J, with 8 bases between. The CDR3 consists of 12 residues. The data were obtained in a study of T-cell memory formation after mild COVID-19. Overall study findings and caveats: That cross-reactive memory joined was suggested by some responding clones appearing in pre-infection memory. Clones that contracted from day 15 to 85 had balanced CD4/CD8; later expanders were CD4+ biased.

The sequence was collected from an adult woman who had mild COVID-19 (a few samples of this study predate the infection). Cell type and time point are not known. The chain joins TRBV30 to TRBJ1-1; D is uncertain. Sequenced input: PBMCs or a T cell subset sorted from them (not recorded which). The CDR3 sequence is CAWSVLGPEAFF. The CDR3 DNA is TGTGCCTGGAGTGTACTCGGGCCTGAAGCTTTCTTT.